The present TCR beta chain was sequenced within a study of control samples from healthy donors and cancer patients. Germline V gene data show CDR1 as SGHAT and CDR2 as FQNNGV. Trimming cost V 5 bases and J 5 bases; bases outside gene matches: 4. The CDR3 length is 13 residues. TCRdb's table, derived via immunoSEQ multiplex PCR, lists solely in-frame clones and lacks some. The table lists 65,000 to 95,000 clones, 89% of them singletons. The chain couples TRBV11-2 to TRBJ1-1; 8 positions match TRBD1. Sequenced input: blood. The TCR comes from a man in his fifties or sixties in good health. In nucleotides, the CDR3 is TGTGCCAGCAGCCAGGGGGCGCGAACTGAAGCTTTCTTT. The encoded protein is CASSQGARTEAFF.